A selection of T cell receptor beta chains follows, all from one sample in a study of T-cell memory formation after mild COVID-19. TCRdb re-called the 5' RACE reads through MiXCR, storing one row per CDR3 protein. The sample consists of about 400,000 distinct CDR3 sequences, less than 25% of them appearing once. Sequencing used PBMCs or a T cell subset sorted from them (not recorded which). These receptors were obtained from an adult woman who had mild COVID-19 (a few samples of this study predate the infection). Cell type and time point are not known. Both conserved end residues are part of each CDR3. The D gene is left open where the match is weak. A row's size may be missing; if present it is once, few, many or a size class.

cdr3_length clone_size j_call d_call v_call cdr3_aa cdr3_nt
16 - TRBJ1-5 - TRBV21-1 CASSKWVGKGNQPQHF -
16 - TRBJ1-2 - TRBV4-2 CASSQDLWTALYGYTF TGTGCCAGCAGCCAAGACTTATGGACAGCGCTCTATGGCTACACCTTC
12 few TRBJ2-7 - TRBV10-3 CAISGNSYEQYF TGTGCCATCAGTGGTAACTCCTACGAGCAGTACTTC
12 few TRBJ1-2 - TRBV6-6 CASSETQYGYTF TGTGCCAGCAGCGAGACCCAGTATGGCTACACCTTC
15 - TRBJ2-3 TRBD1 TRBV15 CATSRGDRDTDTQYF TGTGCCACCAGCAGGGGAGACAGGGACACAGATACGCAGTATTTT
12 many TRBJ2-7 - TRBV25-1 CASRTGSHEQYF TGTGCCAGCAGAACAGGGAGCCACGAGCAGTACTTC
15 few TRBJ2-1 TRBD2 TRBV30 CAWSGRGATRNEQFF TGTGCCTGGAGTGGGCGGGGGGCTACCCGGAATGAGCAGTTCTTC
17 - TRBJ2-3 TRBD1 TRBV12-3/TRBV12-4 CASSFGGTGYSTDTQYF TGTGCCAGCAGTTTCGGTGGGACAGGGTACAGCACAGATACGCAGTATTTT
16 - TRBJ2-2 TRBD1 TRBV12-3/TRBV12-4 CASSRSYRGTTGELFF TGTGCCAGCAGTCGTTCCTACAGGGGTACCACCGGGGAGCTGTTTTTT
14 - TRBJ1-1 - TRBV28 CASSIPRVNTEAFF TGTGCCAGCAGTATACCTAGGGTTAACACTGAAGCTTTCTTT
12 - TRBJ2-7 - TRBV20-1 CSARGTTHEQYF TGCAGTGCTAGAGGAACGACCCACGAGCAGTACTTC
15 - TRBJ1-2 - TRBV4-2 CASSQDTETNYGYTF TGTGCCAGCAGCCAAGATACAGAAACTAACTATGGCTACACCTTC
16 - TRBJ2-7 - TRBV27 CASGEGGAGLYYEQYF TGTGCCAGCGGAGAGGGGGGGGCAGGGTTGTATTACGAGCAGTACTTC
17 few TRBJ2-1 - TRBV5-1 CASSFFPWAAAYNEQFF TGCGCCAGCAGCTTTTTCCCGTGGGCGGCGGCCTACAATGAGCAGTTCTTC
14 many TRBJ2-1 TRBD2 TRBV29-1 CSVEGGLDYIEQFF TGCAGCGTTGAAGGGGGACTAGATTATATCGAGCAGTTCTTC
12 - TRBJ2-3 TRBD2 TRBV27 CASSPGTSRQYF TGTGCCAGCAGTCCGGGGACTAGCAGACAGTATTTT
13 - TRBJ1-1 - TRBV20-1 CSASAIMNTEAFF TGCAGTGCTAGTGCCATAATGAACACTGAAGCTTTCTTT
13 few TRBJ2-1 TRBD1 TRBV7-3 CASSPQGAYEQFF TGTGCCAGCAGCCCCCAGGGGGCGTATGAGCAGTTCTTC
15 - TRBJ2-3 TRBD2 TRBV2 CASSEGGSYTDTQYF TGTGCCAGCAGTGAGGGGGGGAGCTACACAGATACGCAGTATTTT
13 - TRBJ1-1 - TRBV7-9 CASSVGTRGEAFF TGTGCCAGCAGCGTCGGGACCAGAGGTGAAGCTTTCTTT
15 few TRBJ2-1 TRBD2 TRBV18 CASSPPLAVNNEQFF TGTGCCAGCTCACCACCACTAGCGGTGAACAATGAGCAGTTCTTC
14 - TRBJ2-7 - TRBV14 CASSGLSSEGKQYF TGTGCCAGCAGCGGACTCTCCAGCGAGGGCAAGCAGTACTTC
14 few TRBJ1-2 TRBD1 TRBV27 CASASQGQGYGYTF TGTGCCAGCGCAAGCCAGGGACAGGGCTATGGCTACACCTTC
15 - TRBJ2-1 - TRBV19 CASSPFPADYNEQFF TGTGCCAGTAGTCCCTTCCCTGCTGACTACAATGAGCAGTTCTTC
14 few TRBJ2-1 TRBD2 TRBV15 CATIPGGRWNEQFF TGTGCCACCATTCCGGGGGGGCGGTGGAATGAGCAGTTCTTC
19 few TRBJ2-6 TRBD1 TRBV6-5 CASSPPGQVQSSGANVLTF TGTGCCAGCAGTCCTCCCGGACAGGTCCAAAGCTCTGGGGCCAACGTCCTGACTTTC
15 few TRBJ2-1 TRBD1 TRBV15 CATSRVSGGRNEQFF TGTGCCACCAGCAGAGTCTCAGGGGGAAGGAATGAGCAGTTCTTC
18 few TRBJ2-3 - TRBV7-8 CASSLALRVAGGPDTQYF TGTGCCAGCAGCTTAGCTCTCCGCGTTGCCGGCGGGCCAGATACGCAGTATTTT
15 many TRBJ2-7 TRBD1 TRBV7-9 CASSLAGGESYEQYF TGTGCCAGCAGCTTAGCAGGGGGCGAATCCTACGAGCAGTACTTC
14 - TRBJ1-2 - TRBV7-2 CASSLVQGTYGYTF TGTGCCAGCAGCTTAGTCCAGGGAACATATGGCTACACCTTC
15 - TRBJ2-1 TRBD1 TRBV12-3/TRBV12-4 CASPRTGGLYNEQFF TGTGCCAGCCCGAGGACAGGGGGTCTCTACAATGAGCAGTTCTTC
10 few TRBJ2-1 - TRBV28 CASSRGKQFF TGTGCCAGCAGTAGGGGGAAGCAGTTCTTC
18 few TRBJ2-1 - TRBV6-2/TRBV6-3 CASSYPRRVGRYGNEQFF TGTGCCAGCAGTTACCCGAGGAGGGTGGGGAGGTACGGCAATGAGCAGTTCTTC
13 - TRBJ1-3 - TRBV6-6 CASSSFPEGTIYF TGTGCCAGCAGTTCCTTTCCCGAGGGCACCATATATTTT
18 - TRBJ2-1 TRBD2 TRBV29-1 CSVDDGLAGGSSYNEQFF TGCAGCGTTGATGATGGTCTAGCGGGGGGAAGCTCCTACAATGAGCAGTTCTTC
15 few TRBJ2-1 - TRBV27 CASSLGWQGIGQQFF TGTGCCAGCAGTTTAGGGTGGCAGGGCATTGGACAGCAGTTCTTC
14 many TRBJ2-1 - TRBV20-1 CSARGLVFYNEQFF TGCAGTGCTAGGGGGCTAGTTTTCTACAATGAGCAGTTCTTC
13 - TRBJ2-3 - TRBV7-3 CASSGLDTDTQYF TGTGCCAGCAGCGGTCTGGATACAGATACGCAGTATTTT
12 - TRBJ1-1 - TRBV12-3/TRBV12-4 CASSRARGEAFF TGTGCCAGCAGCCGGGCCCGGGGGGAAGCTTTCTTT
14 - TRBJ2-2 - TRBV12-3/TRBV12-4 CASTATGYTGELFF TGTGCCAGCACCGCTACAGGGTACACCGGGGAGCTGTTTTTT
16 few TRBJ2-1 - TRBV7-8 CASSFGAGSSYNEQFF TGTGCCAGCAGCTTCGGCGCAGGGAGCTCCTACAATGAGCAGTTCTTC
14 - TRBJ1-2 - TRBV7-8 CASSLRAGSRGYTF TGTGCCAGCAGCTTAAGGGCCGGGTCCCGGGGCTACACCTTC
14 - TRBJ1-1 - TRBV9 CASSRGSGNTEAFF TGTGCCTCCTCCAGAGGGTCCGGGAACACTGAAGCTTTCTTT
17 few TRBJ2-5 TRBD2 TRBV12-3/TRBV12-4 CASSLGGRARQGETQYF TGTGCCAGCAGTTTAGGCGGGAGGGCCAGGCAAGGAGAGACCCAGTACTTC
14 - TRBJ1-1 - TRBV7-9 CASSLASWGTEAFF TGTGCCAGCAGCTTAGCGAGTTGGGGCACTGAAGCTTTCTTT
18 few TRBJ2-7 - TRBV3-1 CASSQDFGVERGVREQYF TGTGCCAGCAGCCAAGATTTTGGGGTGGAGCGCGGGGTTCGAGAGCAGTACTTC